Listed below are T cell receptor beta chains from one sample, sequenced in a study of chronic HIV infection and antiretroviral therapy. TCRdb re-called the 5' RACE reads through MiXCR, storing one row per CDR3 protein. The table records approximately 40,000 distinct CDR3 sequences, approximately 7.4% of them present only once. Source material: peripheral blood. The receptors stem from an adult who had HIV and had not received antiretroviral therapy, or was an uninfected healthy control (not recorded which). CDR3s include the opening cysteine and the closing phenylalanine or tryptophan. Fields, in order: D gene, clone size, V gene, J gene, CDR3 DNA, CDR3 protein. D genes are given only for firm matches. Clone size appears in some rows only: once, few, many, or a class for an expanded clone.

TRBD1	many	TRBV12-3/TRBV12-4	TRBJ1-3	TGTGCCAGCAGTTTTTTACCCGGGACAGTGGATTTT	CASSFLPGTVDF
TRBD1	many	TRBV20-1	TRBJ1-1	TGCAGTGCCAGACAGGGTAACACTGAAGCTTTCTTT	CSARQGNTEAFF
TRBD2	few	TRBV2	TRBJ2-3	TGTGCCAGCAGTGCGACTAGCGGGAGTCGGCCAGATACGCAGTATTTT	CASSATSGSRPDTQYF
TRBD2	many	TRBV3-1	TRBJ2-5	TGTGCCAGCAGCCAGGACCTAGCGGAAGAGACCCAGTACTTC	CASSQDLAEETQYF
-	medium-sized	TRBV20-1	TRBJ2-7	TGCAGTGCTCCGGCGGTGTTGGGCGCCTACGAGCAGTACTTC	CSAPAVLGAYEQYF
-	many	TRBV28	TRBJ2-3	TGTGCCAGCAGTTCCCCCGGACTCAGGACAGATACGCAGTATTTT	CASSSPGLRTDTQYF
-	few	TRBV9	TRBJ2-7	TGTGCCAGCAGCGTAGACGAGGGGAGATCCTACGAGCAGTACTTC	CASSVDEGRSYEQYF
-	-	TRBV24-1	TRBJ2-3	TGTGCCACCAGTGATTTGACGGACAGCAATACGCAGTATTTT	CATSDLTDSNTQYF
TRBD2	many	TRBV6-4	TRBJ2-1	TGTGCCAGCAGTGACTCGGCTAGCGGGAGTAGCAATGAGCAGTTCTTC	CASSDSASGSSNEQFF
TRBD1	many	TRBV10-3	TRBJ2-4	TGTGCCATCAGTACGGGACAGGCCGAAAACATTCAGTACTTC	CAISTGQAENIQYF
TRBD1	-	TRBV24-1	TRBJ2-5	TGTGCCACCAGCACCACAGGGGATGAGACCCAGTACTTC	CATSTTGDETQYF
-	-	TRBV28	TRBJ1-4	TGTGCCAGCAGTCCCGCATTAAATGAAAAACTGTTTTTT	CASSPALNEKLFF
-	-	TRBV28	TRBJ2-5	TGTGCCAGCAGTGCCAACACTCACCCGGACTACTTACAAGAGACCCAGTACTTC	CASSANTHPDYLQETQYF
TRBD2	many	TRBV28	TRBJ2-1	TGTGCCAGCAGTTCGAGTGATAGCGGGAATCCGTATGAGCAGTTCTTC	CASSSSDSGNPYEQFF
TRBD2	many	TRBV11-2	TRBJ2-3	TGTGCCAGCAGCTTATCGACTAGCGGGGGTCGTAACACAGATACGCAGTATTTT	CASSLSTSGGRNTDTQYF
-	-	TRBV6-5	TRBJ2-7	TGTGCCAGCAGCCGCAATTCCTACGAGCAGTACTTC	CASSRNSYEQYF
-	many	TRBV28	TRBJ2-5	TGTGCCAGCAGTGAATTACAGGGTCGAGAGACCCAGTACTTC	CASSELQGRETQYF
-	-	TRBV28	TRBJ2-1	TGTGCCAGCAGCCAACTCTCAGGGTTTACGAGGCAGTTCTTC	CASSQLSGFTRQFF
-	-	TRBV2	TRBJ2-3	TGTGCCAGCAGACTAGGAGATACGCAGTATTTT	CASRLGDTQYF
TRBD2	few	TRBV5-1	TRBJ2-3	TGCGCCAGCAGCTTCCTCACTGCGGGAGGGGCAGATACGCAGTATTTT	CASSFLTAGGADTQYF
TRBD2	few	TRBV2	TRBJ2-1	TGTGCCAGCAGCGAGGGACTAACCAACTACAATGAGCAGTTCTTC	CASSEGLTNYNEQFF
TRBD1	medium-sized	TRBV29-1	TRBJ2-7	TGCAGCGTTGGAGGAGACAGGGAGCCCTACGAGCAGTACTTC	CSVGGDREPYEQYF
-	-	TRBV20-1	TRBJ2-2	TGCAGTGTTAAAGAGGGGTTCACCGGGGAGCTGTTTTTT	CSVKEGFTGELFF
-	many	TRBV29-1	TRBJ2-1	TGCAGCGTTGAACCTGTATACAATGAGCAGTTCTTC	CSVEPVYNEQFF
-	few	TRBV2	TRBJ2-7	TGTGCCAGCAGTGAAAAGTTTCTGTACGAGCAGTACTTC	CASSEKFLYEQYF
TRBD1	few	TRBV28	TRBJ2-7	TGTGCCAGCCCGGACAGGAGCTCCTACGAGCAGTACTTC	CASPDRSSYEQYF
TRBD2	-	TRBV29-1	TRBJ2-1	TGCAGCGTTGATGGGACTAGCTCCTACAATGAGCAGTTCTTC	CSVDGTSSYNEQFF
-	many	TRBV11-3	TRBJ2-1	TGTGCCAGCAGCTTGGCGGGATCAGGGAATGAGCAGTTCTTC	CASSLAGSGNEQFF
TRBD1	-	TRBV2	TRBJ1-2	TGTGCCAGCAGTGAAGGTGGCACAGGGGGAAGCTATGGCTACACCTTC	CASSEGGTGGSYGYTF
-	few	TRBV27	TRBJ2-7	TGTGCCAGCAGTTTTTGGGGCTACGAGCAGTACTTC	CASSFWGYEQYF
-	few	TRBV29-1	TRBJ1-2	TGCAGCGTTGCCCATACCACCGACGGCCGCTATGGCTACACCTTC	CSVAHTTDGRYGYTF
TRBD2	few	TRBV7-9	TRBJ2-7	TGTGCCAGCAGCTTACACTACCCATATAGCGGGAGCTCCTACGAGCAGTACTTC	CASSLHYPYSGSSYEQYF
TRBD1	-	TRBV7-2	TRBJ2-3	TGTGCCAGCTCCAGGGGCAGGGGGCCCACAGATACGCAGTATTTT	CASSRGRGPTDTQYF
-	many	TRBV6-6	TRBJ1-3	TGTGCCAGCAGTTCAATCTCTGGAAACACCATATATTTT	CASSSISGNTIYF
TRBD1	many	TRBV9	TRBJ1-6	TGTGCCAGCAGCGATACAGGGGCGCGTTCACCCCTCCACTTT	CASSDTGARSPLHF
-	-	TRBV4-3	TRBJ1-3	TGCGCCAGCAGCCAAGATTCCGGGGGCTCTGGAAACACCATATATTTT	CASSQDSGGSGNTIYF
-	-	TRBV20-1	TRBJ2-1	TGCAGTGCTAGAGGGCCATACAATGAGCAGTTCTTC	CSARGPYNEQFF
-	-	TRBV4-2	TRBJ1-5	TGTGCCAGCAGCCCTCAAGGGGTGGCTCAGCCCCAGCATTTT	CASSPQGVAQPQHF
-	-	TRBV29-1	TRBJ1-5	TGCAGCGTTGCTGGCCAGCACCAGCATTTT	CSVAGQHQHF
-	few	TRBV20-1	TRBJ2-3	TGCAGTGCCCGGTTGCCGGGGGTCTCCACAGATACGCAGTATTTT	CSARLPGVSTDTQYF
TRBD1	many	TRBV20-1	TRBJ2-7	TGCAGTGCTAGAGTGGGGGACAGGGTAGCCTACGAGCAGTACTTC	CSARVGDRVAYEQYF
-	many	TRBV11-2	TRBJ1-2	TGTGCCAGCAGCTTAGGTCTTCCAGGGAACTATGGCTACACCTTC	CASSLGLPGNYGYTF